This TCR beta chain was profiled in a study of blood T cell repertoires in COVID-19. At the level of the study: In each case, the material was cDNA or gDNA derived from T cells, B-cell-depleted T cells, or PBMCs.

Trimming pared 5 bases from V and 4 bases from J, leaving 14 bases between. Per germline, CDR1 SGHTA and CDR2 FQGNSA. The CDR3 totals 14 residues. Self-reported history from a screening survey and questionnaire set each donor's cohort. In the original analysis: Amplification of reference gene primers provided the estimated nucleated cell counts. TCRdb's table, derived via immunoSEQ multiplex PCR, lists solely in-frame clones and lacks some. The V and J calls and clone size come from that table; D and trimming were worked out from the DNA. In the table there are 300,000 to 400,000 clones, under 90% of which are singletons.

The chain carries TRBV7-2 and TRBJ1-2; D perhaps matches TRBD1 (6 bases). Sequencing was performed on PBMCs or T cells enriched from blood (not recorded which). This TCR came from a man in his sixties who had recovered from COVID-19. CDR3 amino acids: CASSLIQGPYGYTF. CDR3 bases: TGTGCCAGCAGCCTAATACAGGGACCCTATGGCTACACCTTC.